Listed below are T cell receptor beta chains from one sample, sequenced in a study of cytomegalovirus exposure and HLA in healthy donors. Clones were sequenced by immunoSEQ multiplex PCR, and TCRdb holds only the in-frame ones, with some missing. The sample shows 40,000 or so clones, about 78% of them seen only once. The sequenced material came from PBMCs. The receptors originated from a woman under 40 in good health and CMV-seronegative. The CDR3 runs from the conserved cysteine through the conserved F or W. The D gene is left open where the match is weak. Clone size is shown for a subset of rows, as once, few, many or a class of expanded clone.

J: TRBJ2-5; length: 15; V: TRBV11-2; size: NA; D: TRBD2; DNA: TGTGCCAACCCCCATGCTGAGCGGGAGTCGGAGACCCAGTACTTC; CDR3: CANPHAERESETQYF
J: TRBJ1-6; length: 16; V: TRBV6-6; size: NA; D: NA; DNA: TGTGCCAGCAGTTACTCGGGGGGACCGATGGGTTCACCCCTCCACTTT; CDR3: CASSYSGGPMGSPLHF
J: TRBJ2-7; length: 15; V: TRBV9; size: NA; D: NA; DNA: TGTGCCAGCAGCACCCAGGGGGGAGCTCCCTACGAGCAGTACTTC; CDR3: CASSTQGGAPYEQYF
J: TRBJ2-6; length: 14; V: TRBV5-1; size: NA; D: NA; DNA: TGCGCCAGCGAGCCTTGGTCTGGGGCCAACGTCCTGACTTTC; CDR3: CASEPWSGANVLTF
J: TRBJ1-1; length: 13; V: TRBV5-6; size: few; D: NA; DNA: TGTGCCAGCAGTCGGGGTATGAACACTGAAGCTTTCTTT; CDR3: CASSRGMNTEAFF
J: TRBJ2-5; length: 17; V: TRBV5-4; size: few; D: TRBD2; DNA: TGTGCCAGCAGCTTGGGGCGGGGGGCGAACCACGGAGAGACCCAGTACTTC; CDR3: CASSLGRGANHGETQYF
J: TRBJ1-5; length: 13; V: TRBV29-1; size: few; D: NA; DNA: TGCAGCGTTGAAGCGGCTAGGGGCCAGCCCCAGCATTTT; CDR3: CSVEAARGQPQHF
J: TRBJ1-5; length: 13; V: TRBV6-6; size: few; D: NA; DNA: TGTGCCAGCAGTTACCTTACCAGTCAGCCCCAGCATTTT; CDR3: CASSYLTSQPQHF
J: TRBJ2-7; length: 14; V: TRBV27; size: NA; D: TRBD1; DNA: TGTGCCAGCAGTGCCGGGACAGGGCCCCTCGAGCAGTACTTC; CDR3: CASSAGTGPLEQYF
J: TRBJ2-5; length: 15; V: TRBV7-2; size: NA; D: NA; DNA: TGTGCCAGCAGCTTAGCTATAACTAGCAAGGAGACCCAGTACTTC; CDR3: CASSLAITSKETQYF
J: TRBJ1-4; length: 16; V: TRBV7-8; size: NA; D: NA; DNA: TGTGCCAGCAGCCATCGATCCGGTCGGACTAATGAAAAACTGTTTTTT; CDR3: CASSHRSGRTNEKLFF
J: TRBJ2-3; length: 17; V: TRBV11-2; size: NA; D: TRBD2; DNA: TGTGCCAGCAGCCTTGGGCCCACTAGCGGGGGCACAGATACGCAGTATTTT; CDR3: CASSLGPTSGGTDTQYF
J: TRBJ2-7; length: 15; V: TRBV6-6; size: NA; D: TRBD2; DNA: TGTGCCAGCAGTTACGCATTAAGCGGGGCTGGGGAGCAGTACTTC; CDR3: CASSYALSGAGEQYF
J: TRBJ2-7; length: 12; V: TRBV7-9; size: NA; D: TRBD1; DNA: TGTGCCAGCAATACAGGGGGCTACGAGCAGTACTTC; CDR3: CASNTGGYEQYF
J: TRBJ2-2; length: 16; V: TRBV30; size: NA; D: NA; DNA: TGTGCCTGGAGTTTTTTGGGGGCTAGGAACACCGGGGAGCTGTTTTTT; CDR3: CAWSFLGARNTGELFF
J: TRBJ2-1; length: 15; V: TRBV7-8; size: few; D: TRBD2; DNA: TGTGCCAGCAGCTTAGGGCGGGGGGCCTACAATGAGCAGTTCTTC; CDR3: CASSLGRGAYNEQFF
J: TRBJ2-5; length: 15; V: TRBV9; size: NA; D: TRBD2; DNA: TGTGCCAGCAGCGTGGATAGCGGGAGGGTACAGACCCAGTACTTC; CDR3: CASSVDSGRVQTQYF
J: TRBJ2-7; length: 14; V: TRBV7-9; size: NA; D: TRBD1; DNA: TGTGCCAGCGGGTTCCGGGACAGGATTAACGAGCAGTACTTC; CDR3: CASGFRDRINEQYF
J: TRBJ1-5; length: 13; V: TRBV15; size: NA; D: NA; DNA: TGTGCCACCAGCGCCCGCCGGGATCAGCCCCAGCATTTT; CDR3: CATSARRDQPQHF
J: TRBJ1-6; length: 14; V: TRBV5-8; size: NA; D: NA; DNA: TGTGCCAGCAGCCGCGAAGGGGATAATTCACCCCTCCACTTT; CDR3: CASSREGDNSPLHF
J: TRBJ2-3; length: 16; V: TRBV5-1; size: NA; D: TRBD1; DNA: TGCGCCAGCAGCTCACCCCCGGGACAGATAAAAGATACGCAGTATTTT; CDR3: CASSSPPGQIKDTQYF
J: TRBJ1-2; length: 13; V: TRBV27; size: once; D: TRBD1; DNA: TGTGCCAGCAGGAAGGGACAGTACTATGGCTACACCTTC; CDR3: CASRKGQYYGYTF
J: TRBJ1-5; length: 16; V: TRBV5-6; size: NA; D: NA; DNA: TGTGCCAGCAGCTTTTTCTCCGACACCTACAATCAGCCCCAGCATTTT; CDR3: CASSFFSDTYNQPQHF
J: TRBJ1-5; length: 13; V: TRBV5-1; size: NA; D: NA; DNA: TGCGCCAGCAGCCCCACAGGTCGTTGGCCCCAGCATTTT; CDR3: CASSPTGRWPQHF
J: TRBJ1-5; length: 14; V: TRBV6-6; size: few; D: NA; DNA: TGTGCCAGCGTCACGCAGGGCCTCAATCAGCCCCAGCATTTT; CDR3: CASVTQGLNQPQHF
J: TRBJ2-5; length: 13; V: TRBV18; size: NA; D: TRBD1; DNA: TGTGCCAGCTCACCGGACAGGCAAGAGACCCAGTACTTC; CDR3: CASSPDRQETQYF
J: TRBJ2-7; length: 11; V: TRBV19; size: NA; D: NA; DNA: TGTGCCAGTAGTATCGGGTACGAGCAGTACTTC; CDR3: CASSIGYEQYF
J: TRBJ2-7; length: 16; V: TRBV14; size: few; D: NA; DNA: TGTGCCAGCAGCCAAGGTTGGGGAGTCGGCTCCTACGAGCAGTACTTC; CDR3: CASSQGWGVGSYEQYF
J: TRBJ2-6; length: 18; V: TRBV14; size: NA; D: NA; DNA: TGTGCCAGCAGCCAAGATTGGCCAGACACCTCTGGGGCCAACGTCCTGACTTTC; CDR3: CASSQDWPDTSGANVLTF
J: TRBJ2-1; length: 12; V: TRBV7-9; size: NA; D: NA; DNA: TGTTCCAGCAGCTTAGGTGACTACGACGTATTCTTC; CDR3: CSSSLGDYDVFF
J: TRBJ1-5; length: 13; V: TRBV5-5; size: NA; D: NA; DNA: TGTGCCAGCAGCTTGGGGGAGGATCAGCCCCAGCATTTT; CDR3: CASSLGEDQPQHF
J: TRBJ1-6; length: 16; V: TRBV4-1; size: NA; D: NA; DNA: TGCGCCAGCAGCTACTCTGTGACAGGAGATAATTCACCCCTCCACTTT; CDR3: CASSYSVTGDNSPLHF
J: TRBJ2-1; length: 17; V: TRBV29-1; size: NA; D: NA; DNA: TGCAGCGTTGAGCGCTCACTGACAGACAGTCTGTACAATGAGCAGTTCTTC; CDR3: CSVERSLTDSLYNEQFF
J: TRBJ2-2; length: 16; V: TRBV5-1; size: NA; D: TRBD2; DNA: TGCGCCAGCAGCTTCGGGGGGGGCCTGAACACCGGGGAGCTGTTTTTT; CDR3: CASSFGGGLNTGELFF
J: TRBJ2-2; length: 15; V: TRBV9; size: NA; D: NA; DNA: TGTGCCAGCAGCGTCGGACAGACAAACACCGGGGAGCTGTTTTTT; CDR3: CASSVGQTNTGELFF
J: TRBJ2-7; length: 14; V: TRBV6-1; size: medium-sized; D: NA; DNA: TGTGCCAGCAGTCCCCGACAGTACTCCTACGAGCAGTACTTC; CDR3: CASSPRQYSYEQYF
J: TRBJ1-5; length: 15; V: TRBV30; size: NA; D: TRBD1; DNA: TGTGCCTGGAGTCAACCCCAGGGGGTAAATCAGCCCCAGCATTTT; CDR3: CAWSQPQGVNQPQHF
J: TRBJ2-7; length: 14; V: TRBV7-2; size: NA; D: TRBD2; DNA: TGTGCCAGCAGCCCAAGACTAGCAGGCTACGAGCAGTACTTC; CDR3: CASSPRLAGYEQYF
J: TRBJ1-1; length: 12; V: TRBV2; size: NA; D: NA; DNA: TGTGCCAGCTTAGGGGCGGGGGAGATGGCTTTCTTT; CDR3: CASLGAGEMAFF
J: TRBJ2-3; length: 13; V: TRBV30; size: NA; D: NA; DNA: TGTGCCTGTACCCTAGCTAGCACAGATACGCAGTATTTT; CDR3: CACTLASTDTQYF
J: TRBJ2-2; length: 15; V: TRBV6-5; size: NA; D: TRBD2; DNA: TGTGCCACCCGATCCGCCGGGGAGGGCACCGGGGAGCTGTTTTTT; CDR3: CATRSAGEGTGELFF
J: TRBJ1-5; length: 17; V: TRBV6-1; size: NA; D: NA; DNA: TGTGCCAGCAGTGAAATGGTAGGGAGAGCACGGGGTCAGCCCCAGCATTTT; CDR3: CASSEMVGRARGQPQHF
J: TRBJ2-7; length: 13; V: TRBV6-6; size: NA; D: NA; DNA: TGTGCCAGCAGTCCCACGGAGGGGTACGAGCAGTACTTC; CDR3: CASSPTEGYEQYF
J: TRBJ2-7; length: 13; V: TRBV6-5; size: NA; D: TRBD2; DNA: TGTGCCAGCAGTTATGCGGGAGACGACGAGCAGTACTTC; CDR3: CASSYAGDDEQYF
J: TRBJ2-7; length: 16; V: TRBV6-5; size: NA; D: NA; DNA: TGTGCCAGCAGTTACTCCCTATTCGGCGGGTCCGGGGAGCAGTACTTC; CDR3: CASSYSLFGGSGEQYF
J: TRBJ2-7; length: 14; V: TRBV7-2; size: NA; D: TRBD1; DNA: TGTGCCAGCAGCTTAATGGGACAGACGGGAGAGCAGTACTTC; CDR3: CASSLMGQTGEQYF
J: TRBJ2-4; length: 16; V: TRBV2; size: NA; D: NA; DNA: TGTGCCTGCTTACCCGGGAGAAATAGACGCCTCGGCATTCAGTACTTC; CDR3: CACLPGRNRRLGIQYF
J: TRBJ2-2; length: 18; V: TRBV4-1; size: NA; D: TRBD2; DNA: TGCGCCAGCAGCCAAGATGGGAGCGGGACTAGCATTGCCGGGGAGCTGTTTTTT; CDR3: CASSQDGSGTSIAGELFF
J: TRBJ2-7; length: 15; V: TRBV30; size: NA; D: TRBD1; DNA: TGTGCCTGGGCCCCGACAGGGCCGCCTCTCTACGAGCAGTACTTC; CDR3: CAWAPTGPPLYEQYF
J: TRBJ2-2; length: 16; V: TRBV28; size: NA; D: TRBD2; DNA: TGTGCCAGCAGACCCACGGGGGGTTCGAACACCGGGGAGCTGTTTTTT; CDR3: CASRPTGGSNTGELFF
J: TRBJ2-7; length: 16; V: TRBV4-1; size: NA; D: TRBD1; DNA: TGCGCCAGCAGCCAAGATCCAGACAGGGGATATTACGAGCAGTACTTC; CDR3: CASSQDPDRGYYEQYF
J: TRBJ1-3; length: 14; V: TRBV30; size: NA; D: NA; DNA: TGTGCCTGGGCGACGGGTAGCTCTGGAAACACCATATATTTT; CDR3: CAWATGSSGNTIYF